This T cell receptor beta chain was obtained from a study of T cells after yellow fever vaccination. Study-level findings and limits: In FACS-sorted repertoires, abundant clonotypes from the bulk population could appear as contaminants. A large majority of primary-vaccination clones showed up again after the booster (approximately 95% CD4, approximately 90% CD8).

CDR3 length: 16 residues. CDR1 and CDR2 from the germline V gene are ENHRY and SYGVKD. V lost 4 bases and J lost 3, with 18 bases in between. A universal primer site and UMIs were added as TCR cDNA was made by 5'RACE template switching. TCRdb redid the calling of the 5' RACE reads with MiXCR, one entry per CDR3 protein. The sample has more than 65,000 distinct CDR3 sequences, around 7% seen once; the top ten hold around 28%. This clonotype was counted many times. Antigen specificity is unknown. The TCR originated in a man aged 18 to 35 who received the YFV17D yellow fever vaccine. The chain is built from TRBV10-3 and TRBJ1-2; D possibly corresponds to TRBD1 (5 bases). Sequencing was performed on CD8+ T cells sorted from PBMCs, taken less than 11 days after the first yellow fever vaccination. CDR3 bases: TGTGCCATCAGTGGGGGGACCTTAGGACAAGACTATGGCTACACCTTC. As protein: CAISGGTLGQDYGYTF.